This T cell receptor (beta chain) emerged from a study of T cells after yellow fever vaccination. Study-wide points: Post-booster repertoires contained most primary-vaccination clones again (approximately 97% CD4, around 88% CD8). Abundant clonotypes (contaminants from the bulk population) could be present in FACS-sorted repertoires.

In this sample, this clonotype turned up many times. Its target is not known. The TCR cDNA carried a universal primer site and UMIs from 5'RACE template switching. TCRdb reprocessed the 5' RACE reads with MiXCR, giving one entry per CDR3 protein. The repertoire consists of about 370,000 distinct CDR3 sequences, with roughly 11% occurring once and the leading ten covering more than 15%. The V gene lost 0 bases and the J gene lost 7 bases, with 10 bases spanning the gap. The CDR3 has 15 residues. CDR1 and CDR2 (germline): LGHNA, YSLEER. The specimen comprised PBMCs, sampled on the day of the first yellow fever vaccination. This TCR was sampled from a man between 18 and 29 years old who received the YFV17D yellow fever vaccine. The rearrangement links TRBV4-3 to TRBJ1-6; the D is unclear. The CDR3 loop is CASSQDPGWNSPLHF. The CDR3 bases are TGCGCCAGCAGCCAAGATCCAGGCTGGAATTCACCCCTCCACTTT.